A selection of T cell receptor beta chains follows, all from one sample in a study of T-cell reconstitution after alpha-beta-depleted transplantation in children. Each CDR3 protein gets one entry after TCRdb re-called the PCR reads with MiXCR. The data hold roughly 120,000 distinct CDR3 sequences, with 10% to 13% observed a single time. This specimen consisted of PBMCs from the stem cell graft donor, obtained from the stem cell graft. The receptors were gathered from a human donor who donated a stem cell graft to a child with acute lymphoblastic leukemia. The CDR3 runs from the conserved cysteine through the conserved F or W. Fields, in order: D gene, clone size, V gene, J gene, CDR3 DNA, CDR3 protein. A D gene is named only where the DNA matches it firmly. Each size is once, few or many counts, or a class when the clone is expanded.

d_call: .
clone_size: many
v_call: TRBV12-3/TRBV12-4
j_call: TRBJ2-7
cdr3_nt: TGTGCCAGCAGTGGAGCCGGCTACGAGCAGTACTTC
cdr3_aa: CASSGAGYEQYF

d_call: .
clone_size: many
v_call: TRBV7-2
j_call: TRBJ1-3
cdr3_nt: TGTGCCAGCAGCTTAGCCTCCCGGGGAAACACCATATATTTT
cdr3_aa: CASSLASRGNTIYF

d_call: TRBD1
clone_size: many
v_call: TRBV7-3
j_call: TRBJ2-7
cdr3_nt: TGTGCCAGCAGCTTAACCCGGACAGGGCCTAGTGAGCAGTACTTC
cdr3_aa: CASSLTRTGPSEQYF

d_call: TRBD1
clone_size: few
v_call: TRBV7-9
j_call: TRBJ1-6
cdr3_nt: TGTGCCAGCAGCCTATCCGGGACAGGGGCTTCACCCCTCCACTTT
cdr3_aa: CASSLSGTGASPLHF

d_call: .
clone_size: many
v_call: TRBV20-1
j_call: TRBJ2-1
cdr3_nt: TGCAGTGCAACACGGTACAATGAGCAGTTCTTC
cdr3_aa: CSATRYNEQFF

d_call: TRBD1
clone_size: many
v_call: TRBV12-3/TRBV12-4
j_call: TRBJ2-7
cdr3_nt: TGTGCCAGCAGTCAAGGACAGGCCTACGAGCAGTACTTC
cdr3_aa: CASSQGQAYEQYF

d_call: TRBD1
clone_size: many
v_call: TRBV7-2
j_call: TRBJ2-5
cdr3_nt: TGTGCCAGCAGCTGGGACAGGGGGCAAGAGACCCAGTACTTC
cdr3_aa: CASSWDRGQETQYF

d_call: .
clone_size: many
v_call: TRBV29-1
j_call: TRBJ1-1
cdr3_nt: TGCAGCGTTGAAGATAACCGGGGCAGGGCATCTTTCTTT
cdr3_aa: CSVEDNRGRASFF

d_call: TRBD1
clone_size: many
v_call: TRBV6-2/TRBV6-3
j_call: TRBJ2-6
cdr3_nt: TGTGCCAGCAGTGAACAGGGGGCGGCTGGGGCCAACGTCCTGACTTTC
cdr3_aa: CASSEQGAAGANVLTF

d_call: .
clone_size: many
v_call: TRBV18
j_call: TRBJ1-5
cdr3_nt: TGTGCCAGCTCACCAGGCAGCGGATACTACGTCGGTCAGCCCCAGCATTTT
cdr3_aa: CASSPGSGYYVGQPQHF

d_call: TRBD2
clone_size: many
v_call: TRBV7-9
j_call: TRBJ2-1
cdr3_nt: TGTGCCAGCGGGGGAGGGGAACCCTACAATGAGCAGTTCTTC
cdr3_aa: CASGGGEPYNEQFF